This entry concerns a single TCR beta chain. The antigen it binds to is not known. Per-nucleotide qualities are absent, and no much larger clonotype sits a single base away. The entry originates in a study of T cell responses to AZD1222 COVID-19 vaccine listed by TCRdb under 2021. Describing the broader study: AZD1222 recipients with second doses at about 4 weeks or about 12 weeks were pooled, because spike-specific TCR depth and breadth did not differ between schedules. TCR sequencing was performed for some 250 trial participants, of whom roughly 200 were given two doses of AZD1222 and approximately 25 were given two doses of MenACWY control vaccine. Trial participants were enrolled by age into 18-55, 56-69 and 70-plus year subgroups, with approximately 160, 26 and 62 TCR-sequenced participants respectively.

Read against the paper, the sample's time point label means: baseline before first vaccination. Vaccinee samples came from UK trials COV001 and COV002, including a single-blind randomized controlled phase 2/3 trial of AZD1222 (ChAdOx1 nCoV-19) in healthy adults. For TCRbeta chain sequencing, PBMC samples were collected from trial participants at day 0 and at day 28 after the second dose. The CDR3 regions of human TCRbeta chains were analyzed by immunosequencing. As for how the authors treated the data: Repertoire TCRs were matched against a reference library of SARS-CoV-2-specific TCRs generated with the MIRA antigen-specificity platform. Breadth was defined as the fraction of unique TCRs that were SARS-CoV-2-associated, and depth was defined as the fraction of total T cells that were SARS-CoV-2-associated. Each spike-specific TCR was assigned to its reactive spike region and to a CD4 or CD8 class using the MIRA data. Log10-transformed breadth and depth values were compared by one-way ANOVA with Sidak's multiple comparisons tests. TCRdb took this table from immuneACCESS and kept in-frame rearrangements with V and J called. Such tables lack part of the clones; where checked against another copy, unresolved V genes explain under half of the gap, and the rest is unexplained. V and J calls and clone size are given by that table; D and trimming were obtained from the DNA. Present in this sample are over 100,000 clones, approximately 94% of which were seen just once. Of the sample, 6% to 7% is held by the ten largest clones.

For CDR1 and CDR2, the germline V gene lists MNHEY and SVGAGI. The CDR3 spans 13 residues, from the cysteine through the phenylalanine. CDR3 DNA is the only sequence kept; it has 39 bases, read in frame from the first base. For this chain, trimming is 8 bases at the V end and 2 bases at the J end, and the number of junction bases without a gene match is 2. Results and caveats for the whole study, not just this receptor: Reportedly, almost half of the unique spike-specific TCRs recognized epitopes lying outside the regions that are mutated in the B.1.351 and B.1.1.7 variants. Most participants were white British and females outnumbered males, and the authors suggested that clonal diversity may have been underestimated. Conclusions about previously exposed vaccinees were limited because only six or seven AZD1222 recipients were SARS-CoV-2 seropositive at baseline. Because no day 14 peak-response samples were available, the repertoires could be characterized only after the peak T cell response. The 56-69-year group was small, and its depth increase did not reach significance, likely because of low power. The vaccine-associated CD4 TCRs covered the entire spike protein, and the dominant responses fell in regions 160-218 and 743-854. A significant rise in spike-specific TCR breadth and depth was observed after two AZD1222 doses relative to day 0 and relative to MenACWY recipients.

Sequencing was performed on peripheral blood, taken on day 0 of AZD1222 vaccination. The clonotype originates from an adult in good health. The chain is made from TRBV6-5 and TRBJ2-1; 8 bases in the junction line up with TRBD1. The nucleotide sequence reads as follows: TGTGCCAGCGGACAGGGTCCCTACAATGAGCAGTTCTTC. Protein translation: CASGQGPYNEQFF.